This TCR beta chain was identified during a study of tumor-infiltrating lymphocytes in localized non-small cell lung cancer. Study overall: The cohort mixed smokers and never-smokers, several histologies, and some post-neoadjuvant-chemotherapy samples. Whole-study findings and limits: Different pieces of the same tissue went to different assays, confounding technical variation with intratumor heterogeneity. Available tissue quantity limited TCR sequencing to a patient subset. TCRbeta sequencing showed higher T cell infiltration in tumors than uninvolved lung.

The assay was immunoSEQ multiplex PCR, and TCRdb's table has in-frame clones only and misses some. The sample holds over 14,000 clones, 82% seen once. Trimming pared 5 bases from V and 8 bases from J, leaving 9 bases between. The CDR3 length is 12 residues. Per the germline V gene, CDR1 is PRHDT and CDR2 is FYEKMQ (reference sequence). In its sample, this clone was seen once. The antigen is undetermined. Sequenced input: lung tumor tissue. This TCR came from a human donor with non-small cell lung cancer. The rearrangement uses TRBV13 and TRBJ1-4; no reliable D call. This CDR3 reads CASSRGREKLFF. The DNA of the CDR3 is TGTGCCAGCAGCCGGGGTAGAGAAAAACTGTTTTTT.